This is a list of T cell receptor beta chains from one sample in a study of Ad26.COV2.S vaccination and SARS-CoV-2 variants. Clones were sequenced by immunoSEQ multiplex PCR, and TCRdb holds only the in-frame ones, with some missing. The sample contains more than 400,000 clones, roughly 87% of which appear only once. This material consisted of peripheral blood, taken in a trial of Ad26.COV2.S vaccine versus placebo. The receptors originated from a person between 18 and 65 years old who received the Ad26.COV2.S COVID-19 vaccine or a placebo. Each CDR3 is given with its conserved first and last residue. The order of the fields is V gene, J gene, clone size, D gene, CDR3 DNA, CDR3 protein. D genes are given only for firm matches. The size entry is marked missing in some rows and otherwise reads once, few, many or a size class.

TRBV7-3	TRBJ2-5	-	TRBD2	TGTGCCAGCAGCTTATTAGGGGCTAGCGGGAGTTTGGAGACCCAGTACTTC	CASSLLGASGSLETQYF
TRBV28	TRBJ2-4	-	TRBD1	TGTGCCAGCAGTCTAGACAGGGGTCGGTACATTCAGTACTTC	CASSLDRGRYIQYF
TRBV19	TRBJ1-1	once	TRBD1	TGTGCCAGTACCTCTTTTGTGGACAGGGGCAGGAACACTGAAGCTTTCTTT	CASTSFVDRGRNTEAFF
TRBV2	TRBJ2-1	-	-	TGTGCCAGCAGGGCTAGCGATGAGCAGTTCTTC	CASRASDEQFF
TRBV18	TRBJ1-1	-	-	TGTGCCAGCTCGCTCGGACAGAACACTGAAGCTTTCTTT	CASSLGQNTEAFF
TRBV7-3	TRBJ2-1	-	-	TGTGCCAGCAGCCTCAAAGGACTGTACAATGAGCAGTTCTTC	CASSLKGLYNEQFF
TRBV11-3	TRBJ2-7	-	-	TGTGCCAGCAGCCCGGGACCAGGCTACGAGCAGTACTTC	CASSPGPGYEQYF
TRBV6-2/TRBV6-3	TRBJ2-3	-	-	TGTGCCAGCAGTTACGGGCTAGCCCCCACAGATACGCAGTATTTT	CASSYGLAPTDTQYF
TRBV5-6	TRBJ2-1	-	-	TGTGCCAGCAGCTTGGCCGGCTTATACAATGAGCAGTTCTTC	CASSLAGLYNEQFF
TRBV11-2	TRBJ2-5	once	-	TGTGCCAGCAGCTTAGTCGGGGGCCTTTACCAAGAGACCCAGTACTTC	CASSLVGGLYQETQYF
TRBV2	TRBJ2-7	few	TRBD1	TGTGCCAGCGAGGGGGACAGTCCCTACGAGCAGTACTTC	CASEGDSPYEQYF
TRBV5-6	TRBJ2-3	-	-	TGTGCCAGCAGCTTGACCGGGACTAGCACAGATACGCAGTATTTT	CASSLTGTSTDTQYF
TRBV6-2/TRBV6-3	TRBJ1-3	-	-	TGTGCCAGCAGTTACGCCAGTTGGTCTGGAAACACCATATATTTT	CASSYASWSGNTIYF
TRBV6-2/TRBV6-3	TRBJ2-5	-	TRBD2	TGTGCCAGCAGTTATGGCGGGGGGGGGAAGACCCAGTACTTC	CASSYGGGGKTQYF
TRBV6-5	TRBJ2-7	-	TRBD1	TGTGCCAGCAGCCGGGACAGTAGTCCCTCCTACGAGCAGTACTTC	CASSRDSSPSYEQYF
TRBV28	TRBJ2-3	-	TRBD2	TGTGCCAGCAGGCCCCCGACTAGCGGGAGAAGAGATACGCAGTATTTT	CASRPPTSGRRDTQYF
TRBV7-9	TRBJ2-3	-	-	TGTGCCAGCAGCCCCGAGGACTTTTTAGATACGCAGTATTTT	CASSPEDFLDTQYF
TRBV27	TRBJ1-6	-	-	TGTGCCAGCAGTTTAAGGCGCAGGGATGAGGTTCCCTATAATTCACCCCTCCACTTT	CASSLRRRDEVPYNSPLHF
TRBV28	TRBJ2-7	once	-	TGTGCCAGCATTAGGGGGGACTCCTACGAGCAGTACTTC	CASIRGDSYEQYF
TRBV5-6	TRBJ1-3	-	-	TGTGCCAGCAGCTTGCCATCTGGAAACACCATATATTTT	CASSLPSGNTIYF
TRBV24-1	TRBJ2-3	-	-	TGTGCCACCAGTGACCTTGACAGGCGTAGGGGCACAGATACGCAGTATTTT	CATSDLDRRRGTDTQYF
TRBV5-5	TRBJ1-2	-	TRBD1	TGTGCCAGCAGCTTGTCGAGACAGGGTAACGAGGGCTACACCTTC	CASSLSRQGNEGYTF
TRBV28	TRBJ2-5	-	-	TGTGCCAGCAGGCCAACCGGGACCCAAGAGACCCAGTACTTC	CASRPTGTQETQYF
TRBV13	TRBJ2-1	-	TRBD2	TGTGCCAGCAGCTTAGGGGGGACTAGCGTCTACAATGAGCAGTTCTTC	CASSLGGTSVYNEQFF
TRBV18	TRBJ2-7	-	-	TGTGCCAGCTCACCGTTTCTGGACACTACCTACGAGCAGTACTTC	CASSPFLDTTYEQYF
TRBV15	TRBJ2-3	-	TRBD2	TGTGCCACCAGCAGAGATACGCGGGAGCTAGATACGCAGTATTTT	CATSRDTRELDTQYF
TRBV7-3	TRBJ1-1	few	TRBD1	TGTGCCAGCAGCCGACAGGGGGACGGCACTGAAGCTTTCTTT	CASSRQGDGTEAFF
TRBV30	TRBJ2-6	-	TRBD1	TGTGCCTGGGTCCCGGGACAGGGGTCTGGGGCCAACGTCCTGACTTTC	CAWVPGQGSGANVLTF
TRBV5-1	TRBJ2-1	-	-	TGCGCCAGCAGCCTTGGACGCCCCCCTTACAATGAGCAGTTCTTC	CASSLGRPPYNEQFF
TRBV5-1	TRBJ2-3	once	-	TGCGCCAGCAGCCAAAATGACAGGTACACAGATACGCAGTATTTT	CASSQNDRYTDTQYF
TRBV7-3	TRBJ2-2	-	-	TGTGCCAGCAGCTTAACGAAGAGTTGGAGGACTTATAACACCGGGGAGCTGTTTTTT	CASSLTKSWRTYNTGELFF
TRBV28	TRBJ2-1	once	TRBD2	TGTGCCAGCAGTCCGGAGAGGGAGGGCCCCTACAATGAGCAGTTCTTC	CASSPEREGPYNEQFF
TRBV9	TRBJ2-7	-	-	TGTGCCAGCAGCGTAGCCCCAGCCTACGAGCAGTACTTC	CASSVAPAYEQYF
TRBV11-2	TRBJ2-1	once	-	TGTGCCAGCAGGGTAGGGGGGTCCAATGAGCAGTTCTTC	CASRVGGSNEQFF
TRBV27	TRBJ2-3	-	-	TGTGCCAGCAGTTTAGGCCCCGTTGTAGATACGCAGTATTTT	CASSLGPVVDTQYF
TRBV27	TRBJ2-7	once	-	TGTGCCAGCAGTCAAACCCGGGGGGCGAAAAAGTACGAGCAGTACTTC	CASSQTRGAKKYEQYF
TRBV11-2	TRBJ2-1	-	-	TGTGCCAGCAGCTTAGCAGGGTCTCGGTTTTATGAGCAGTTCTTC	CASSLAGSRFYEQFF
TRBV7-2	TRBJ2-7	-	-	TGTGCCAGCAGCTTCCGGCAAATCGAGCAGTACTTC	CASSFRQIEQYF
TRBV19	TRBJ2-2	-	TRBD2	TGTGCCAGTAGTAAGGGACTAGCGGGAGGGCCTAGGACCGGGGAGCTGTTTTTT	CASSKGLAGGPRTGELFF
TRBV27	TRBJ2-2	-	-	TGTGCCAGCAGTTTTCGAAGCGGCAACACCGGGGAGCTGTTTTTT	CASSFRSGNTGELFF